This T cell receptor (beta chain) appears in the sequencing data of a study of OX40 agonist ivuxolimab in advanced cancers. In the study overall: Patients took ivuxolimab, an agonistic anti-OX40 (CD134) antibody. Participants could have had prior anti-PD-1, anti-PD-L1 or anti-CTLA-4 therapy, and 40% had some. Findings of the study overall: The average count of expanded clones was higher among CD8+ T cells than among CD4+. CD4+ and CD8+ T cells in blood underwent clonal expansion by week 6 at 0.1 to 3.0 mg/kg.

TCRdb's table, derived via immunoSEQ multiplex PCR, lists solely in-frame clones and lacks some. The table records tens of thousands of clones, just over 85% of them present only once. On this clone: Antigen specificity is unknown.

This CDR3 region has 14 residues. The V and J ends lost 4 bases and 4 bases, in that order; junction bases with no gene match: 9. CDR1 and CDR2 from the germline V gene are GTSNPN and SVGIG (reference sequence). This chain joins TRBV30 and TRBJ2-7; 8 nucleotides match TRBD2. This clonotype originated in an adult with an advanced solid tumor such as melanoma, head and neck, liver or kidney cancer. The source material was CD4+ or CD8+ T cells sorted from blood, sampled in a trial of the OX40 agonist ivuxolimab. The chain's CDR3 is CAWMDGREVYEQYF. Written as DNA, the CDR3 is TGTGCCTGGATGGATGGGCGGGAGGTATACGAGCAGTACTTC. The whole variable domain, remainder taken from reference TRBV30 and TRBJ2-7, is SQTIHQWPATLVQPVGSPLSLECTVEGTSNPNLYWYRQAAGRGLQLLFYSVGIGQISSEVPQNLSASRPQDRQFILSSKKLLLSDSGFYLCAWMDGREVYEQYFGPGTRLTVT.